The 2 T cell receptor beta chains in this list originate from one sample, sequenced in a study of blood T cells in healthy people across ages. A second PCR of about 7 to 12 cycles used a sample-barcoded 5' primer and a J-beta primer mix. From the 5' RACE reads, TCRdb called clonotypes with MiXCR, one entry per CDR3 protein. Of some 760,000 distinct CDR3 sequences listed, around 25% are singletons. These data also formed part of another study, on T cells of mothers and their children.

Sequencing was done on a sample of blood. Receptor source: a boy aged 5-17 years in good health.

The CDR3 nucleotides read TGCGCCAGCAGCCGAAGGGGTCAGCCCCAGCATTTT. Translation: CASSRRGQPQHF. The chain uses TRBV10-2 and TRBJ1-5, with D possibly being TRBD1 (5 bases). The ends were cut back, 6 bases at V and 6 bases at J, with 9 bases in the middle. This CDR3 region has 12 residues. Germline V gene lookup returns CDR1 WSHSY and CDR2 SAAADI.

This clonotype was counted only a few times. The chain carries TRBV7-2 and TRBJ2-7, with 7 bases matching TRBD2. The germline gives CDR1 SGHTA, CDR2 FQGNSA. The CDR3 contains 14 residues. J gave up 6 bases and V 1 base, and 6 bases lay outside the gene matches. DNA of the CDR3: TGTGCCAGCAGCTTAGACGGAGGGGAGGGCGAGCAGTACTTC. It is translated as CASSLDGGEGEQYF.